The TCR beta chain under discussion was sequenced for a study of cytomegalovirus exposure and HLA in healthy donors. Whole-study results and caveats: An analysis that was carried out later associated approximately 15,000 TCR beta sequences with HLA alleles at 0.05 false discovery rate. The listing of 150 or so TCR beta chains classed them as cytomegalovirus-associated.

As regards this clone: Its target is not known.

60 Vbeta and 13 Jbeta primers were used in PCR. Some clones are missing from TCRdb's copy, which holds only in-frame ones; the method was immunoSEQ multiplex PCR. The sample yields about 130,000 clones, around 78% seen once. The CDR3 is made up of 14 amino acids. Germline CDR1 and CDR2: SGHTA and FQGNSA. Between the trimmed V and J ends, which lost 3 bases and 1 base, there was a span of 8 bases. The clonotype originates from a woman aged 50 to 60 in good health and CMV-seronegative. Sample: PBMCs. V is TRBV7-2 and J is TRBJ2-3; D uncertain. The CDR3 nucleotides read TGTGCCAGCAGCTTTGGCGGTCGCACAGATACGCAGTATTTT. Amino acids: CASSFGGRTDTQYF.